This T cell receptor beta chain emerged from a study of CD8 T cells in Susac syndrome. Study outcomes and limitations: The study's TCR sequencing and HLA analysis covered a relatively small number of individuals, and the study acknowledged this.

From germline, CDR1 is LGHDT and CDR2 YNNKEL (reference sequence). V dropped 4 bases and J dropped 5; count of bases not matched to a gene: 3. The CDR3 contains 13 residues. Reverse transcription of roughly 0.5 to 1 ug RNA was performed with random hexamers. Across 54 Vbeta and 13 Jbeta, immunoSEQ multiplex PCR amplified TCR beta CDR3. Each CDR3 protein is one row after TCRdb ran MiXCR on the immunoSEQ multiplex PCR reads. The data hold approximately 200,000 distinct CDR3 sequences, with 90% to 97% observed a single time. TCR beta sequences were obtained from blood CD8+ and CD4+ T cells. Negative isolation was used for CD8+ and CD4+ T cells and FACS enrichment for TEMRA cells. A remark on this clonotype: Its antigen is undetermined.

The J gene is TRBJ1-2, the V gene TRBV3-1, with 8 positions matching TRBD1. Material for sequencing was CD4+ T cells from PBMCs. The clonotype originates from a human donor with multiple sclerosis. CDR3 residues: CASSLWTGYGYTF. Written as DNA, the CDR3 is TGTGCCAGCAGCCTCTGGACAGGGTATGGCTACACCTTC.